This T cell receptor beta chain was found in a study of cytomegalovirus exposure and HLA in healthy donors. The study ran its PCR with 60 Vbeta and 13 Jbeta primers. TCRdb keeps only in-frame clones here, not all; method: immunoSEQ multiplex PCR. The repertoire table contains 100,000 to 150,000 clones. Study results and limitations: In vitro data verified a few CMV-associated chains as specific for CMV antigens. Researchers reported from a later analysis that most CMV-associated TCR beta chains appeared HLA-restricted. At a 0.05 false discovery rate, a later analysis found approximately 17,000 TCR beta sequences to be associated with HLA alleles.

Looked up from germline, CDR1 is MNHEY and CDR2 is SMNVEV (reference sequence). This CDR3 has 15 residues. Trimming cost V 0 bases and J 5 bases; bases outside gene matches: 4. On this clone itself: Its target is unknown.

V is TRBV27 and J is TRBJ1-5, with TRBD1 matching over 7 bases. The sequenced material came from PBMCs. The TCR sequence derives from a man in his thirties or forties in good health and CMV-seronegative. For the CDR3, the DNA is TGTGCCAGCAGTTTATCAGGGACAGCTTATCAGCCCCAGCATTTT. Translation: CASSLSGTAYQPQHF.